This T cell receptor beta chain derives from a study of post-analysis software for immune sequencing data (dated by TCRdb to the mid-2010s). Describing the broader study: Recorded disease courses included relapsing-remitting, secondary progressive and progressive-relapsing multiple sclerosis, with some patients lacking subtype annotation. The patient repertoires were set against ten to eleven previously published healthy control repertoires from donors whose ages ranged from roughly 6 to 27 years. A subset of samples was prepared in parallel using single-end sample barcoding, then pooled and co-amplified after Illumina adapter ligation.

Worth noting for this clonotype: The antigen it recognizes is unknown. One base away there is no much larger clone; base qualities are not given.

To demonstrate the VDJtools post-analysis software, the study profiled TCR beta repertoires from the peripheral blood of 13 young patients with multiple sclerosis. The multiple sclerosis patients were children and adolescents ranging in age from roughly 6 to 15 years. The study at large found these results: A few TRBV segments, including TRBV5-6, TRBV5-1 and TRBV20-1, were significantly more frequent in patients than controls. The multiple sclerosis patient group was slightly younger than the control group. When samples were clustered directly using the F measure, samples prepared in the same batch co-clustered strongly, which prompted a batch-effect correction. Normalized Chao1 diversity was significantly lower in multiple sclerosis patients than controls, suggesting substantial peripheral T-cell clonal expansion.

Library creation used PCR. The reads were generated on an Illumina HiSeq 2500. To reduce PCR and sequencing biases, unique molecular identifiers were built into the TCR beta cDNA libraries. About 0.5 million cDNA molecules were obtained for every 1 to 10 million input T cells, so each molecule roughly corresponded to one T cell. The same protocol used for the earlier healthy control dataset was applied to prepare and sequence the patient libraries. Within a given batch, samples were prepared together, multiplexed and sequenced on the same HiSeq lane. The study's processing was this. Raw barcoded reads were processed with MIGEC, discarding single-read molecular identifier groups before consensus assembly and CDR3 extraction. VDJtools was used for post-analysis of the clonotype tables, and diversity was normalized by down-sampling every dataset to the size of the smallest sample. To correct batch-related cross-sample contamination, repertoire overlap clustering matched CDR3 amino acid sequences but not nucleotide sequences. Using fastp trimming at Q25 and MiXCR clonotype assembly, TCRdb reanalyzed the public sequencing data and kept in-frame beta chains. Merged by CDR3 protein, the rows form single entries marked with the most common genes and DNA. The V and J calls were determined by TCRdb, not by the authors. The sample table shows 500,000 to 600,000 distinct CDR3 sequences, and roughly 40% are seen once. About 1.8% of the sample rests with the top ten.

At the junction V is shortened by 6 bases and J by 8 bases; bases outside the gene matches: 9. The cysteine opens and the phenylalanine closes a CDR3 of 13 amino acids. The CDR3 DNA has 39 bases and is translated from base 1. The germline V gene provides CDR1 SNHLY and CDR2 FYNNEI. The receptor was derived from a girl aged 10-17 years with multiple sclerosis. Sequenced input: blood. The rearranged chain carries TRBV2 and TRBJ1-2; 7 junctional bases match TRBD1. The nucleotide sequence is given as TGTGCCAGCAGAGATGGGACAGCTGTAGGCTACACCTTC. Its translation reads: CASRDGTAVGYTF.